Below, one T cell receptor beta chain is given with its context. Its antigen is unidentified. Looked up from germline, CDR1 is WNHNN and CDR2 is SYGVQD (reference sequence). V shed 4 bases and J shed 11 bases, with 12 bases lying between them. This CDR3 spans 13 amino acids. The data were taken from a study of T cell repertoires in ileal Crohn's disease. Study at large: Surgery for a complication: stricturing in about 61%, penetrating in about 39%. From the surgical specimen's inflamed ileum, biopsies were taken as M0. Around 0.55 micrograms of biopsy DNA per sample underwent TCRB immunosequencing. Study findings and constraints: Compared with CD4 T cells, sorted CD8 cells carried more expanded clones.

Sequencing used immunoSEQ multiplex PCR; TCRdb keeps in-frame clones, though not all of them. The table shows over 15,000 clones, with around 90% occurring only once. Time point defined: inflamed ileum from the surgical specimen. The sequence derives from an adult with Crohn's disease. Sequenced sample: ileal tissue. The chain recombines TRBV10-1 with TRBJ1-6, with a possible D match to TRBD1 (5 bases). The CDR3 spells CASSGEGTAPLHF. The DNA for the CDR3 is TGCGCCAGCAGTGGGGAGGGGACGGCACCCCTCCACTTT.